What follows are 3 T cell receptor beta chains derived from one specimen sequenced in a study of blood T cell repertoires in COVID-19 (dated by TCRdb to the early 2020s). Library prep was done by the immunoSEQ multiplex PCR assay. This is the immuneACCESS table as TCRdb keeps it, with only in-frame sequences that have V and J called. A part of the clones is gone; compared with another copy, unresolved V genes explain less than half, and the rest is unexplained. The sample data list approximately 97,000 clones, and 80% to 95% of these were observed just once. 1.9% of the sample lies in the top ten. The sequenced material came from peripheral blood. The receptors were sampled from a woman aged 45 to 65 with COVID-19, enrolled during active disease.

The chain uses TRBV21-1 and TRBJ2-7; TRBD1 is the table's D call, not checked against the DNA. TRBV21-1 is an annotated pseudogene. CDR3 length equals 15 residues. This CDR3 reads CASTKDRGRSYEQYV. The CDR3 bases are TGTGCCAGCACCAAGGACAGGGGCCGCTCCTACGAGCAGTACGTC.

The chain employs TRBV30 and TRBJ2-5; a possible D gene is TRBD1 (6 bases). The CDR3 covers 14 residues. Germline assignment: CDR1 GTSNPN and CDR2 SVGIG (reference sequence). V was pared by 3 bases and J by 4 bases, with 15 bases between. The CDR3 protein is CAWSLRGWVETQYF. In DNA, the CDR3 is TGTGCCTGGAGCCTCAGGGGTTGGGTAGAGACCCAGTACTTC.

The chain joins TRBV2 to TRBJ1-5, with 10 positions matching TRBD1. The CDR3 runs 16 residues. Losses at the gene ends were 5 bases for V and 7 bases for J; bases not matched to a gene: 11. Germline V gene lookup returns CDR1 SNHLY and CDR2 FYNNEI. The CDR3 is CASSTRTGGQGQPQHF. CDR3 bases: TGTGCCAGCAGTACGCGGACAGGGGGACAGGGGCAGCCCCAGCATTTT.